The 32 T cell receptor beta chains below were found in one sample sequenced in a study of identical twins. TCRdb redid the calling of the 5' RACE reads with MiXCR, one entry per CDR3 protein. The repertoire holds about 220,000 distinct CDR3 sequences, with 7.5% as singletons. The sample also formed part of further work on yellow fever vaccine responses in identical twins.

Input material: memory (CD45RO+) T cells sorted from blood. These receptors were obtained from a woman under 30 in good health.

This clonotype was detected ten times or more. The chain links TRBV4-2 to TRBJ1-2; 8 bases fit TRBD1. V lost 1 base, J lost 0 bases, and 7 bases stayed unmatched. This CDR3 comprises 17 residues. Germline CDR1 is LGHNA and CDR2 is YNFKEQ. In nucleotides, the CDR3 is TGTGCCAGCAGCCAAGGGGGACAGGCAACAGCTAACTATGGCTACACCTTC. Protein: CASSQGGQATANYGYTF.

This clonotype appeared a few times. The chain links TRBV24-1 to TRBJ1-2, with TRBD1 identical over 7 bases. The CDR3 has 15 residues. The germline V gene encodes CDR1 KGHDR and CDR2 SFDVKD. Losses at the gene ends were 3 bases for V and 4 bases for J; bases not matched to a gene: 7. CDR3 sequence (DNA): TGTGCCACCAGTGATCCGGCAGGGGGTTCCTATGGCTACACCTTC. It yields the protein CATSDPAGGSYGYTF.

This clonotype occurred many times. The genes are TRBV6-2 or TRBV6-3 and TRBJ2-5; weak D call: TRBD1 (6 bases). Trimming shortened V by 5 bases and J by 5 bases, and 12 bases separated the two germline ends. Germline loops: CDR1 MNHEY, CDR2 SVGEGT. There are 13 residues in the CDR3. CDR3 region: CASSNTGRETQYF. The CDR3 nucleotides read TGTGCCAGCAGTAATACAGGGCGGGAGACCCAGTACTTC.

The table lists this clonotype with many counts. The J gene is TRBJ2-1, the V gene TRBV20-1; D not resolved. CDR1 and CDR2 from the germline V gene are DFQATT and SNEGSKA (reference sequence). There are 12 residues in the CDR3. Trimming shortened V by 1 base and J by 5 bases, and 6 bases separated the two germline ends. The CDR3 bases are TGCAGTGCTAGAGGGGCGAACAATGAGCAGTTCTTC. Translating it yields CSARGANNEQFF.

The rearrangement links TRBV4-3 to TRBJ2-5; 10 bases agree with TRBD2. This CDR3 region has 15 residues. Germline values: CDR1 LGHNA, CDR2 YSLEER. V shed 1 base and J 5 bases; nucleotides not matched to a gene: 4. The CDR3 nucleotides are TGCGCCAGCAGCCAAGTTCCAGCGGGAGGGGAGACCCAGTACTTC. It specifies CASSQVPAGGETQYF.

The J gene is TRBJ1-6, the V gene TRBV6-5; 12 bases match TRBD1. V lost 4 bases to trimming and J lost 9 bases; unmatched junction nucleotides: 10. Looked up from germline, CDR1 is MNHEY and CDR2 is SVGAGI. CDR3 length: 17 amino acids. Here the CDR3 DNA reads TGTGCCAGCAGTTCGGGACAGGGGGCAGTTAAGCGTTCACCCCTCCACTTT. Translated, it gives CASSSGQGAVKRSPLHF.

This clonotype was detected many times. V and J are TRBV9 and TRBJ1-1, with D unresolved. Germline V gene sequence: CDR1 SGDLS, CDR2 YYNGEE. The CDR3 totals 14 residues. Trimming left V 1 base short and J 1 base short, with 8 bases between. The CDR3 bases are TGTGCCAGCAGCGTAATTGCGCCGAACACTGAAGCTTTCTTT. Translating gives CASSVIAPNTEAFF.

Many counts were recorded for this clonotype. The rearrangement links TRBV5-1 to TRBJ2-5; no definite D call. The V gene lost 4 bases and the J gene lost 5 bases, with 15 bases spanning the gap. The CDR3 loop spans 14 amino acids. Germline CDR1 and CDR2: SGHRS and YFSETQ. In nucleotides, the CDR3 is TGCGCCAGCAGCGCCCCAGAAGGATTGGAGACCCAGTACTTC. Its protein product is CASSAPEGLETQYF.

This chain connects TRBV7-9 to TRBJ1-5, with D uncertain. V lost 5 bases to trimming and J lost 2 bases, with 13 bases between them. The germline V gene encodes CDR1 SEHNR and CDR2 FQNEAQ (reference sequence). CDR3 length equals 15 residues. Here the CDR3 DNA reads TGTGCCAGCAGCCGAGGCCTTGTTGGCAATCAGCCCCAGCATTTT. Its translation: CASSRGLVGNQPQHF.

The chain couples TRBV2 to TRBJ1-5, with D uncertain. Germline V gene lookup returns CDR1 SNHLY and CDR2 FYNNEI. With 7 bases removed from V and 0 bases from J, the gap between germline ends came to 7 bases. This CDR3 region has 13 residues. The DNA of the CDR3 is TGTGCCAGCAAACCAGATAGCAATCAGCCCCAGCATTTT. This sequence encodes CASKPDSNQPQHF.

There are a few counts of this clonotype. The rearrangement joins TRBV5-5 to TRBJ2-2; D is uncertain. Germline V lookup: CDR1 SGHKS, CDR2 YYEKEE (reference sequence). V lost 4 bases and J lost 4, with 14 bases in between. The CDR3 is 15 amino acids. The CDR3 sequence: CASSPTHVRTGELFF. CDR3 in DNA: TGTGCCAGCAGCCCCACCCACGTACGCACCGGGGAGCTGTTTTTT. Full variable domain (remainder filled in from reference TRBV5-5 and TRBJ2-2): DAGVTQSPTHLIKTRGQQVTLRCSPISGHKSVSWYQQVLGQGPQFIFQYYEKEERGRGNFPDRFSARQFPNYSSELNVNALLLGDSALYLCASSPTHVRTGELFFGEGSRLTVL.

The chain links TRBV11-2 to TRBJ2-1; 8 bases line up with TRBD2. The V gene end was trimmed by 4 bases and the J gene end by 2 bases; junction bases not matched to a gene: 4. Germline V CDR1 and CDR2: SGHAT, FQNNGV. This CDR3 contains 15 residues. The CDR3 sequence: CASSWRGDPYNEQFF. CDR3 coding DNA: TGTGCCAGCAGCTGGCGGGGGGACCCCTACAATGAGCAGTTCTTC.

This clonotype was counted at least ten times. The chain carries TRBV10-3 and TRBJ2-1; 8 bases align to TRBD2. Trimming took 3 bases from V and 2 from J; bases not matched to a gene: 3. The CDR3 runs to 15 residues. In germline, CDR1 is ENHRY, CDR2 SYGVKD. CDR3: CAISDSGNPYNEQFF. For the CDR3, the DNA is TGTGCCATCAGTGATAGCGGGAATCCCTACAATGAGCAGTTCTTC.

This clonotype was observed a few times. This sequence joins TRBV20-1 and TRBJ2-1, with 7 nucleotides matching TRBD2. This CDR3 contains 12 residues. The V segment lost 6 bases and the J segment 9 bases; nucleotides outside the gene matches: 8. Germline CDR1 reads DFQATT; CDR2 reads SNEGSKA (reference sequence). CDR3 bases: TGCAGTGCCACTCGGGCTAGCGGTGAGCAGTTCTTC. Protein sequence: CSATRASGEQFF.

This rearrangement joins TRBV11-1 to TRBJ2-7; 7 nucleotides align to TRBD1. The CDR3 runs 15 residues. With 5 bases clipped from V and 2 bases from J, the junction kept 9 bases outside the gene matches. Germline CDR1 and CDR2: SGHAT and FQDESV (reference sequence). This CDR3 reads CASSPTPGQTYEQYF. The CDR3 DNA is TGTGCCAGCAGCCCCACCCCGGGACAGACCTACGAGCAGTACTTC.

This chain uses TRBV11-2 with TRBJ2-1; 11 nucleotides line up with TRBD2. V gave up 5 bases and J gave up 0 bases; unmatched junction bases: 15. Looked up from germline, CDR1 is SGHAT and CDR2 is FQNNGV. The CDR3 contains 20 residues. The CDR3 reads CASSGGVGLADFSSYNEQFF. CDR3 DNA: TGTGCCAGCAGCGGAGGTGTGGGACTAGCGGATTTTAGCTCCTACAATGAGCAGTTCTTC.

In its sample, this clonotype was seen many times. J is TRBJ2-7 and V is TRBV12-3 or TRBV12-4; 11 bases align to TRBD2. The CDR3 covers 14 residues. The ends lost 3 bases at V and 3 bases at J; junction bases unmatched: 1. CDR3 sequence reads: CASSFLAGGYEQYF. The CDR3 DNA reads as TGTGCCAGCAGTTTTCTAGCGGGAGGCTACGAGCAGTACTTC.

J is TRBJ2-3 and V is TRBV6-1, with TRBD1 identical over 10 bases. CDR3 size: 18 residues. Germline V gives CDR1 MNHNS, CDR2 SASEGT. Germline trimming cut 7 bases from V and 0 bases from J; bases unmatched to any gene: 13. The CDR3 sequence: CASTWDRGASTSTDTQYF. CDR3 coding DNA: TGTGCCAGCACCTGGGACAGGGGTGCCTCCACCAGCACAGATACGCAGTATTTT.

There are a few counts of this clonotype. This chain connects TRBV7-6 to TRBJ1-1; D uncertain. CDR3 size: 15 residues. Germline V gene data show CDR1 as SGHVS and CDR2 as FNYEAQ. V was clipped by 5 bases and J by 5 bases, with 18 bases between them. The CDR3 DNA follows: TGTGCCAGCAGCCAAGGACCGGGTGACCAAACTGAAGCTTTCTTT. Protein product: CASSQGPGDQTEAFF.

This clonotype turned up a few times. The rearrangement joins TRBV28 to TRBJ2-7; the D gene could be TRBD1 or TRBD2 (7 bases each). In germline, CDR1 is MDHEN, CDR2 SYDVKM. The V end lost 6 bases, the J end lost 0 bases, and 18 bases lay between the germline ends. This CDR3 contains 16 residues. The CDR3 DNA is TGTGCCAGCAGATACTCAGGGGGGACTACCTCCTACGAGCAGTACTTC. Translation: CASRYSGGTTSYEQYF.

This clonotype was recorded a few times. The CDR3 DNA is TGTGCCAGCAGTTCATCCCAGCATCAGCCCCAGCATTTT. This sequence encodes CASSSSQHQPQHF. The J gene is TRBJ1-5, the V gene TRBV6-5; D is ambiguous. The germline V gene encodes CDR1 MNHEY and CDR2 SVGAGI. The length of the CDR3 is 13 residues. Trimming stripped 4 bases from V and 5 bases from J, with 9 bases between.

This clonotype has ten or more counts. V usage is TRBV20-1 and J usage is TRBJ1-5; the D gene is possibly TRBD1 (5 bases). Deletions cut 6 bases from V and 0 bases from J, with 18 bases between. The CDR3 loop spans 16 amino acids. Germline V gene lookup returns CDR1 DFQATT and CDR2 SNEGSKA (reference sequence). Here the CDR3 reads CSAGDRHPYSNQPQHF. CDR3 nucleotide sequence: TGCAGTGCGGGGGATCGCCACCCGTATAGCAATCAGCCCCAGCATTTT.

Ten or more counts support this clonotype. The CDR3 reads CASSRRTGQNTGELFF. The CDR3 DNA reads as TGTGCCAGCAGCCGACGGACAGGGCAAAACACCGGGGAGCTGTTTTTT. This chain uses TRBV7-2 with TRBJ2-2; the match to TRBD1 covers 8 bases. CDR3 length equals 16 residues. With 5 bases clipped from V and 2 bases from J, the junction kept 7 bases outside the gene matches. Germline CDR1 SGHTA, CDR2 FQGNSA.

This clonotype was counted at least ten times. J is TRBJ2-4 and V is TRBV6-2 or TRBV6-3; D could derive from TRBD1 or TRBD2 (6 bases each). Germline lookup yields CDR1 MNHEY and CDR2 SVGEGT. The CDR3 covers 14 residues. CDR3 DNA sequence: TGTGCAACTCAACCGTGGGGGGCGTCGGACATTCAGTACTTC. Its protein is CATQPWGASDIQYF.

This clonotype was detected only once. CDR3: CASSLSGSGPEQFF. DNA of the CDR3: TGTGCCAGCAGCTTAAGCGGGAGCGGGCCTGAGCAGTTCTTC. The rearrangement joins TRBV6-1 to TRBJ2-1; 8 bases fit TRBD2. The V gene end was trimmed by 6 bases and the J gene end by 9 bases; junction bases not matched to a gene: 10. Germline lookup yields CDR1 MNHNS and CDR2 SASEGT. The CDR3 length is 14 residues.

This clonotype was detected a few times. This chain uses TRBV7-9 with TRBJ2-1, with D possibly matching TRBD2 (5 bases). This CDR3 is 16 amino acids long. V shed 2 bases and J shed 6 bases, with 17 bases lying between them. CDR1 SEHNR and CDR2 FQNEAQ come from the germline V gene (reference sequence). The CDR3 nucleotides read TGTGCCAGCAGCTTACGAGGGAGAGCCAATATCAATGAGCAGTTCTTC. It is translated as CASSLRGRANINEQFF. The full variable domain, its missing parts supplied by reference TRBV7-9 and TRBJ2-1, is DTGVSQNPRHKITKRGQNVTFRCDPISEHNRLYWYRQTLGQGPEFLTYFQNEAQLEKSRLLSDRFSAERPKGSFSTLEIQRTEQGDSAMYLCASSLRGRANINEQFFGPGTRLTVL.

This clonotype has more than one count but fewer than ten. The rearrangement links TRBV18 to TRBJ2-3; D is uncertain. This CDR3 comprises 18 residues. Germline V gene data show CDR1 as KGHSH and CDR2 as LQKENI. The V gene lost 1 base and the J gene lost 0 bases, with 17 bases spanning the gap. For the CDR3, the DNA is TGTGCCAGCTCACCACTTGCAAGGCTCGACTCTAGCACAGATACGCAGTATTTT. This gives the protein CASSPLARLDSSTDTQYF.

The rearrangement joins TRBV6-2 or TRBV6-3 to TRBJ1-2; possible D gene TRBD1, 5 bases. With 3 bases removed from V and 5 bases from J, the gap between germline ends came to 16 bases. The length of the CDR3 is 15 residues. Germline V gives CDR1 MNHEY, CDR2 SVGEGT. In DNA, the CDR3 is TGTGCCAGCAGTTATGGAGGGACCGCTTTTTATGGCTACACCTTC. Encoded protein: CASSYGGTAFYGYTF.

This clonotype occurred a few times. V and J are TRBV6-1 and TRBJ2-3, with 7 bases lining up with TRBD2. Trimming cost V 5 bases and J 5 bases; bases outside gene matches: 4. The CDR3 sequence is 13 residues long. Germline V gene lookup returns CDR1 MNHNS and CDR2 SASEGT. The CDR3 DNA is TGTGCCAGCAGTACGCCGGGGGGAGATACGCAGTATTTT. It yields the protein CASSTPGGDTQYF.

The sample holds many counts of this clonotype. For the CDR3, the DNA is TGCAGCGTTCTTACAACGGACAGGGCGGATGAGCAGTTCTTC. This sequence encodes CSVLTTDRADEQFF. The J gene is TRBJ2-1, the V gene TRBV29-1, with 8 bases matching TRBD1. V gave up 5 bases and J gave up 8 bases; unmatched junction bases: 11. The CDR3 contains 14 residues. The germline V gene encodes CDR1 SQVTM and CDR2 ANQGSEA.

This clonotype was observed at least ten times. V and J are TRBV4-3 and TRBJ2-1; perhaps TRBD2 as D (6 bases). The V end lost 0 bases, the J end lost 5 bases, and 11 bases lay between the germline ends. The CDR3 contains 15 residues. Germline lookup yields CDR1 LGHNA and CDR2 YSLEER. CDR3 amino acids: CASSQDLEGHNEQFF. For the CDR3, the DNA is TGCGCCAGCAGCCAAGATCTGGAGGGACACAATGAGCAGTTCTTC.

The sample holds many counts of this clonotype. The J gene is TRBJ2-7, the V gene TRBV5-1, with D maybe TRBD1 (5 bases). The CDR3 is 14 residues long. CDR1 is SGHRS and CDR2 is YFSETQ in the germline V gene. Between the trimmed V and J ends, which lost 0 bases and 2 bases, there was a span of 9 bases. The chain's CDR3 is CASSLESGTYEQYF. In DNA, the CDR3 is TGCGCCAGCAGCTTGGAGTCAGGGACCTACGAGCAGTACTTC.